Following are 30 T cell receptor beta chains from one sample sequenced in a study of Graves' ophthalmopathy and Graves' hyperthyroidism. Investigators amplified TCR beta CDR3 regions from RNA transcripts. HTBI-primed first-round RT-PCR preceded second-round multiplex PCR. TCRdb redid the calling of the multiplex PCR reads with MiXCR, one entry per CDR3 protein. In the table there are about 620,000 distinct CDR3 sequences, 22% of which are singletons. Material: peripheral blood. Source of these receptors: a woman under 30 with stable Graves' hyperthyroidism. Some clones in this sample may be carry-over from other donors' samples.

This clonotype was picked up many times. The rearrangement links TRBV7-9 to TRBJ1-1; 9 bases are a match to TRBD1. CDR1 is SEHNR and CDR2 is FQNEAQ in the germline V gene (reference sequence). The CDR3 totals 13 residues. The V segment lost 7 bases and the J segment 7 bases; nucleotides outside the gene matches: 7. CDR3 nucleotides: TGTGCCAGCAACCAACAGGGGGCTCTTGAAGCTTTCTTT. Residues: CASNQQGALEAFF.

Ten or more counts support this clonotype. The chain couples TRBV19 to TRBJ1-3; possibly TRBD1 for D (6 bases). The V gene's germline CDR1 is LNHDA and CDR2 SQIVND (reference sequence). The CDR3 is made up of 16 amino acids. V was clipped by 5 bases and J by 1 base, with 15 bases between them. The CDR3 protein is CASSAVYRASGNTIYF. CDR3 DNA sequence: TGTGCCAGTAGTGCTGTCTACAGGGCTTCTGGAAACACCATATATTTT. The full variable domain, in which reference TRBV19 and TRBJ1-3 provide the parts outside the CDR3, is DGGITQSPKYLFRKEGQNVTLSCEQNLNHDAMYWYRQDPGQGLRLIYYSQIVNDFQKGDIAEGYSVSREKKESFPLTVTSAQKNPTAFYLCASSAVYRASGNTIYFGEGSWLTVV.

In its sample, this clonotype was seen many times. This chain links TRBV11-2 with TRBJ2-7; 8 bases fit TRBD2. V shed 0 bases and J 2 bases; nucleotides not matched to a gene: 6. This CDR3 is built from 16 residues. Germline CDR1 reads SGHAT; CDR2 reads FQNNGV. DNA for the CDR3: TGTGCCAGCAGCTTAGACAGCGGGGGCTCGACCTACGAGCAGTACTTC. Residues: CASSLDSGGSTYEQYF.

The genes are TRBV11-2 and TRBJ1-3; D is uncertain. CDR3 length: 17 residues. Trimming removed 5 bases at V and 4 bases at J, with 21 bases between. The germline CDR1 and CDR2 sequences are SGHAT and FQNNGV. CDR3 amino acids: CASSGGLNENPGNTIYF. CDR3 nucleotides: TGTGCCAGCAGCGGAGGGCTTAATGAGAATCCGGGAAACACCATATATTTT.

The sample holds many counts of this clonotype. The chain links TRBV4-1 to TRBJ2-7; D is possibly TRBD1 or TRBD2 (5 bases each). The V and J ends lost 1 base and 3 bases respectively, with 16 bases between them. The CDR3 has 16 amino acids. Germline CDR1 and CDR2: MGHRA and YSYEKL. The CDR3 DNA sequence: TGCGCCAGCAGCCAAGGCCCAGAGGGGAGCGACTACGAGCAGTACTTC. This gives the protein CASSQGPEGSDYEQYF.

This clonotype appeared many times. The genes are TRBV3-1 and TRBJ1-1; D is unresolved. CDR1 is LGHDT, CDR2 YNNKEL, per germline (reference sequence). Deletions cut 0 bases from V and 1 base from J, with 6 bases between. The length of the CDR3 is 14 residues. The CDR3 nucleotides are TGTGCCAGCAGCCAAGAACAGCGGAACACTGAAGCTTTCTTT. This translates into CASSQEQRNTEAFF.

This clonotype was seen at least ten times. The V gene is TRBV20-1, the J gene TRBJ2-5, with 13 bases lining up with TRBD2. Germline V lookup: CDR1 DFQATT, CDR2 SNEGSKA (reference sequence). The V gene end was trimmed by 3 bases and the J gene end by 6 bases; junction bases not matched to a gene: 13. The CDR3 runs 17 residues. CDR3: CSARTSGGREGLQTQYF. The CDR3 bases are TGCAGTGCTAGGACTAGCGGGGGGCGGGAAGGCTTACAGACCCAGTACTTC.

This clonotype has a handful of counts. The V gene is TRBV7-9, the J gene TRBJ2-4; D is uncertain. This CDR3 is built from 16 residues. V was cut by 0 bases and J by 0 bases, with 9 bases left in between. Looked up from germline, CDR1 is SEHNR and CDR2 is FQNEAQ (reference sequence). CDR3 amino acids: CASSLAWLEAKNIQYF. The CDR3 nucleotides read TGTGCCAGCAGCTTAGCGTGGTTAGAAGCCAAAAACATTCAGTACTTC.

The rearrangement joins TRBV6-1 to TRBJ1-1; D is unresolved. The germline V gene encodes CDR1 MNHNS and CDR2 SASEGT. The CDR3 spans 16 residues. Trimming stripped 2 bases from V and 6 bases from J, with 19 bases between. The CDR3 sequence: CASSEPTRGMTAEAFF. CDR3 sequence (DNA): TGTGCCAGCAGTGAACCTACCCGAGGGATGACGGCTGAAGCTTTCTTT.

On this clonotype: Given a much more abundant clone one base away, this may be a read error. CDR3 sequence: CASSLIQGEGSPFHF. The CDR3 region has the DNA TGTGCCAGCAGTTTAATACAAGGGGAGGGTTCACCCTTCCACTTT. The chain recombines TRBV27 with TRBJ1-6; tentatively, D is TRBD1 (5 bases). Looked up from germline, CDR1 is MNHEY and CDR2 is SMNVEV (reference sequence). This CDR3 has 15 residues.

This clonotype was seen more than once but under ten times. This chain connects TRBV20-1 to TRBJ1-1; D perhaps matches TRBD1 (6 bases). CDR3 length equals 15 residues. Germline values: CDR1 DFQATT, CDR2 SNEGSKA (reference sequence). CDR3 loop: CRHHKREGGNTEAFF. The CDR3 region has the DNA TGCAGACACCACAAGCGTGAGGGGGGGAATACTGAAGCTTTCTTT.

The V gene is TRBV6-5, the J gene TRBJ2-5, with unresolved D. This CDR3 comprises 14 residues. Germline CDR1 is MNHEY and CDR2 is SVGAGI. V dropped 0 bases and J dropped 1 base, with 6 bases sitting between them. CDR3 coding DNA: TGTGCCAGCAGTTACTCACGCAGCCAAGAGACCCAGTACTTC. It yields the protein CASSYSRSQETQYF.

This sequence joins TRBV10-3 and TRBJ2-6, with D possibly being TRBD2 (6 bases). Germline CDR1 and CDR2: ENHRY and SYGVKD. This CDR3 has 19 residues. Trimming took off 3 bases at V and 1 base at J, with 19 bases between the two ends. CDR3 bases: TGTGCCATCAGTGAAATTGTAGAGGGGAGGAAGTCTGGGGCCAACGTCCTGACTTTC. It codes for CAISEIVEGRKSGANVLTF.

This clonotype was picked up many times. Relative to the germline gene, one junction end is altered; a read error may explain this. The chain combines TRBV28 with TRBJ2-7, with D perhaps matching TRBD1 or TRBD2 (5 bases each). Germline V gives CDR1 MDHEN, CDR2 SYDVKM. This CDR3 is 14 amino acids long. CDR3 nucleotides: TGTGCCAGCCCTCCCCCGGGACGTACCTACGAGCAGTGCTTC. Translation gives CASPPPGRTYEQCF.

There are many counts of this clonotype. The V and J genes are TRBV6-1 and TRBJ1-2; D remains unclear. Germline V gene sequence: CDR1 MNHNS, CDR2 SASEGT. V lost 0 bases and J 2 bases, leaving 10 bases between the germline ends. CDR3 length equals 15 residues. The CDR3 DNA reads as TGTGCCAGCAGTGAAGCTTCGGCGGTCAACTATGGCTACACCTTC. Its protein product is CASSEASAVNYGYTF.

Points on this clonotype: Sequence at one end of the junction differs from germline and may be a read error. The genes are TRBV7-2 and TRBJ1-2; D is perhaps TRBD1 (5 bases). The CDR3 covers 12 residues. Germline CDR1 reads SGHTA; CDR2 reads FQGNSA. The CDR3 bases are TGTGCCAGCAGCTTATCTGAGGGGTGGCTCGCCTTC. Protein sequence: CASSLSEGWLAF.

The CDR3 region is CSVIGLDTSPTYEQYF. CDR3 nucleotides: TGCAGCGTTATCGGTTTGGACACGAGTCCAACCTACGAGCAGTACTTC. The V and J genes are TRBV29-1 and TRBJ2-7; weak D call: TRBD1 (5 bases). The V and J ends lost 5 bases and 2 bases respectively, with 22 bases between them. The CDR3 consists of 16 residues. The germline V gene has CDR1 SQVTM and CDR2 ANQGSEA.

This clonotype appeared many times. This chain links TRBV25-1 with TRBJ1-1; D is undetermined. The CDR3 totals 14 residues. Trimming took 6 bases from V and 0 from J, leaving 11 bases between them. CDR1 MGHDK and CDR2 SYGVNS come from the germline V gene. CDR3 sequence reads: CASRDPGLNTEAFF. The CDR3 nucleotides are TGTGCCAGCAGGGACCCAGGACTGAACACTGAAGCTTTCTTT.

This clonotype showed up many times. The gene calls are TRBV6-1 and TRBJ2-2, with a tentative D call TRBD1 (6 bases). The CDR3 covers 15 residues. V lost 1 base and J lost 1, with 7 bases in between. Germline CDR1 MNHNS, CDR2 SASEGT. The CDR3 DNA reads as TGTGCCAGCAGTGAAGGGACAGTGAACACCGGGGAGCTGTTTTTT. This codes for CASSEGTVNTGELFF.

This clonotype was detected ten times or more. This CDR3 reads CASSLVLAGGRYTGELFF. The CDR3 region has the DNA TGTGCCAGCAGCTTAGTCCTAGCGGGAGGAAGGTACACCGGGGAGCTGTTTTTT. V gene TRBV7-8 combines with J gene TRBJ2-2; 11 bases are shared with TRBD2. The CDR3 has 18 residues. CDR1 and CDR2 (germline): SGHVS, FQNEAQ. The ends lost 1 base at V and 3 bases at J; junction bases unmatched: 7.

This clonotype was counted at least ten times. This may arise from a read error, as a much more abundant clone is one base away. V gene TRBV20-1 combines with J gene TRBJ1-1; D gene uncertain. Trimming removed 1 base at V and 1 base at J, with 7 bases between. Germline V gene lookup returns CDR1 DFQATT and CDR2 SNEGSKA (reference sequence). This CDR3 contains 13 residues. The CDR3, as DNA: TGCAGTGCTAGAGTGGCTACGAACACTGAAGCTTTCTTT. It codes for CSARVATNTEAFF.

This clonotype was detected ten times or more. The gene calls are TRBV20-1 and TRBJ2-7, with 8 bases that match TRBD2. This CDR3 has 14 amino acids. Germline assignment: CDR1 DFQATT and CDR2 SNEGSKA (reference sequence). The V gene end was trimmed by 3 bases and the J gene end by 1 base; junction bases not matched to a gene: 5. CDR3 nucleotides: TGCAGTGCTAGGTCCCAGCGGGGGTCCTACGAGCAGTACTTC. As protein: CSARSQRGSYEQYF.

J is TRBJ1-1 and V is TRBV6-1, with TRBD1 matching 12 bases. The germline V gene encodes CDR1 MNHNS and CDR2 SASEGT. The CDR3 runs 15 residues. The V and J ends lost 6 bases and 4 bases, in that order; junction bases with no gene match: 6. The CDR3 spells CASRGQGARSTEAFF. The CDR3 region has the DNA TGTGCCAGCAGGGGACAGGGGGCTAGGAGCACTGAAGCTTTCTTT.

This clonotype was counted between two and nine times. Given a much more abundant clone one base away, this may be a read error. No conserved phenylalanine or tryptophan ends this CDR3, so it is likely a read error. This chain uses TRBV27 with TRBJ1-1, with unresolved D. V lost 4 bases to trimming and J lost 7 bases, with 7 bases between them. The CDR3 runs to 11 residues. Germline V lookup: CDR1 MNHEY, CDR2 SMNVEV (reference sequence). CDR3 residues: CASSSVFEAFY. CDR3 sequence (DNA): TGTGCCAGCAGTTCAGTGTTTGAAGCTTTCTAT.

This clonotype was seen at least ten times. The chain uses TRBV11-1 and TRBJ2-7; 8 bases match TRBD2. This CDR3 spans 15 amino acids. Germline CDR1 and CDR2: SGHAT and FQDESV (reference sequence). Germline trimming cut 4 bases from V and 5 bases from J; bases unmatched to any gene: 10. This CDR3 reads CASSSRSGRGDEQYF. DNA of the CDR3: TGTGCCAGCAGCTCCAGGAGCGGGAGAGGCGACGAGCAGTACTTC.

The CDR3 loop is CASSLTVAHEQYF. The DNA of the CDR3 is TGTGCCAGCTCTTTGACCGTAGCCCACGAGCAGTACTTC. The V and J genes are TRBV18 and TRBJ2-7; D uncertain. The CDR3 covers 13 residues. Germline lookup yields CDR1 KGHSH and CDR2 LQKENI. V lost 6 bases, J lost 5 bases, and 14 bases lay in between.

This clonotype was counted at least ten times. This chain links TRBV6-2 or TRBV6-3 with TRBJ2-2, with TRBD1 as a possible D gene (6 bases). The CDR3 length is 14 residues. The germline V gene has CDR1 MNHEY and CDR2 SVGEGT. Trimming stripped 5 bases from V and 5 bases from J, with 12 bases between. CDR3: CASSTLQGTGELFF. CDR3 DNA: TGTGCCAGCAGTACCTTACAGGGAACCGGGGAGCTGTTTTTT.

The chain joins TRBV6-2 or TRBV6-3 to TRBJ1-5; no reliable D call. V lost 4 bases and J lost 4, with 11 bases in between. The CDR3 is 14 amino acids. CDR1 and CDR2 (germline): MNHEY, SVGEGT. CDR3 sequence reads: CASSWRGFNQPQHF. In nucleotides, the CDR3 is TGTGCCAGCAGTTGGCGTGGATTTAATCAGCCCCAGCATTTT.

In its sample, this clonotype was seen a few times. This rearrangement joins TRBV30 to TRBJ1-1; D ambiguous. Germline V gene sequence: CDR1 GTSNPN, CDR2 SVGIG (reference sequence). This CDR3 is 12 amino acids long. V gave up 3 bases and J gave up 6 bases, with 11 bases separating them. The CDR3 loop is CAWRYRTPEAFF. CDR3 nucleotide sequence: TGTGCCTGGAGGTATAGGACCCCTGAAGCTTTCTTT. The variable domain in full, with the rest retrieved from reference TRBV30 and TRBJ1-1, is SQTIHQWPATLVQPVGSPLSLECTVEGTSNPNLYWYRQAAGRGLQLLFYSVGIGQISSEVPQNLSASRPQDRQFILSSKKLLLSDSGFYLCAWRYRTPEAFFGQGTRLTVV.

This clonotype was picked up a small number of times. A read error may explain this, as a much larger clone is one base away. The J gene is TRBJ1-5, the V gene TRBV12-3 or TRBV12-4; D ambiguous. This CDR3 has 12 residues. Trimming took off 3 bases at V and 4 bases at J, with 4 bases between the two ends. CDR3 amino acids: CASSFKNQPQHF. The CDR3 coding sequence is TGTGCCAGCAGTTTCAAGAATCAGCCCCAGCATTTT.